This TCR beta chain comes out of a study of T-cell reconstitution after alpha-beta-depleted transplantation in children. This CDR3 is built from 16 residues. Trimming removed 3 bases from V and 0 bases from J; junction bases left unmatched: 5. Germline lookup yields CDR1 DFQATT and CDR2 SNEGSKA (reference sequence). The authors prepared the TCRbeta library with unique molecular identifiers. A single record per CDR3 protein comes from TCRdb applying MiXCR to the PCR reads. The data hold approximately 350,000 distinct CDR3 sequences, with roughly 14% observed a single time. In its sample, this clonotype was seen many times.

The sample was PBMCs, taken from the stem cell graft. The V call is TRBV20-1, the J call TRBJ2-1; 10 nucleotides agree with TRBD2. The TCR sequence derives from a human donor who donated a stem cell graft to a child with Fanconi anemia. The CDR3 region has the DNA TGCAGTGCTAGGCTAGCGGGGGCACGCTCCTACAATGAGCAGTTCTTC. The encoded protein is CSARLAGARSYNEQFF.